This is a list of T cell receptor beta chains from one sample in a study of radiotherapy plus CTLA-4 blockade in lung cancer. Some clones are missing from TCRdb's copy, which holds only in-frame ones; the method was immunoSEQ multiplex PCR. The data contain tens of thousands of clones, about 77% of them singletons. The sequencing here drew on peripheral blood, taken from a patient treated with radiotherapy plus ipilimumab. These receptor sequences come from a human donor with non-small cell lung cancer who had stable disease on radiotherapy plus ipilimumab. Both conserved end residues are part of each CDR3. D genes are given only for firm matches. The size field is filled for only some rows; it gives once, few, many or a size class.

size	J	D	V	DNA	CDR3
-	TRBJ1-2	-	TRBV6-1	TGTGCCAGCAGGCTTCGGGGGAATGGCTACACCTTC	CASRLRGNGYTF
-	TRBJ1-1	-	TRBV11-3	TGTGCCAGCAGCTTATTGGACAAGAACACTGAAGCTTTCTTT	CASSLLDKNTEAFF
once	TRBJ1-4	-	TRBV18	TGTGCCAGCTCACCAAGAGGCGCTGCAACTAATGAAAAACTGTTTTTT	CASSPRGAATNEKLFF
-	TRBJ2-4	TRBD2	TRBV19	TGTGCCAGTACCAAGACTAGCGGGGGTGGGATTCAGTACTTC	CASTKTSGGGIQYF
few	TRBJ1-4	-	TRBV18	TGTGCCAGCTCACCGGCGACAACCTCTAATGAAAAACTGTTTTTT	CASSPATTSNEKLFF
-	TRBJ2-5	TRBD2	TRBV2	TGTGCCAGCAGGGAGCTAGTCGGGGGGATTGAAGAGACCCAGTACTTC	CASRELVGGIEETQYF
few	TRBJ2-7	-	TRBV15	TGTGCCACCAGCAGAGATCCGGGGGTCTACGAGCAGTACTTC	CATSRDPGVYEQYF
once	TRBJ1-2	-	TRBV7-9	TGTGCCAGCAGCTGGGGGGGCCCAACGGGGAGCTACACCTTC	CASSWGGPTGSYTF
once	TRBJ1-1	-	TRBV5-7	TGTGCCAGCAGCCCATCCTACCCCAGGGACACTGAAGCTTTCTTT	CASSPSYPRDTEAFF
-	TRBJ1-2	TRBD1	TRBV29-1	TGCAGCGTGGGACAGGGGGTGGAGGGCTACACCTTC	CSVGQGVEGYTF
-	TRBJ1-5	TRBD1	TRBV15	TGTGCCACCAGGGAGGGACAGTTCAATCAGCCCCAGCATTTT	CATREGQFNQPQHF
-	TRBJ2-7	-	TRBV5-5	TGTGCCAGCAGCTTGCAGTTAAGGGGTAACGAGCAGTACTTC	CASSLQLRGNEQYF
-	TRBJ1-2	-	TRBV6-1	TGTGCCAGCAGTGACAGGGTCTATGGCTACACCTTC	CASSDRVYGYTF
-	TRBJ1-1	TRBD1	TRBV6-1	TGTGCCAGCAGGCCACAGGGGATGAACACTGAAGCTTTCTTT	CASRPQGMNTEAFF
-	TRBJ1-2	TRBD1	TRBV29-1	TGCAGCGTTGAATTCTGGGACAGGAGCCAAGGCTACACCTTC	CSVEFWDRSQGYTF
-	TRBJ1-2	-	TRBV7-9	TGTGCCAGCAGCTTCAATCCAGGGGTTAACTATGGCTACACCTTC	CASSFNPGVNYGYTF
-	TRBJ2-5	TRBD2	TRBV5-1	TGCGCCAGCAGCCCTGGGGGGGAGAGGGCCCAGTACTTC	CASSPGGERAQYF
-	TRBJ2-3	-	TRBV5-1	TGCGCCAGCAGCTCAGGGCTAGGAACAGATACGCAGTATTTT	CASSSGLGTDTQYF
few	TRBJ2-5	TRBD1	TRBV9	TGTGCCAGCAGCGGAACAGGGGACGCATGGGAGACCCAGTACTTC	CASSGTGDAWETQYF
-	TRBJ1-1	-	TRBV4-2	TGTGCCAGCAGCCTTCAGGGTGACACTGAAGCTTTCTTT	CASSLQGDTEAFF
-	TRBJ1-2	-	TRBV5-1	TGCGCCAGCAGCACCGGGGCGGGGGCGGCCTATGGCTACACCTTC	CASSTGAGAAYGYTF
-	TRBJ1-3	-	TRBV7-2	TGTGCCAGCAGCTCGCGGGGACCGACCTCTGGAAACACCATATATTTT	CASSSRGPTSGNTIYF
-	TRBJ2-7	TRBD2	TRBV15	TGTGCCACCAGCAGAGATCGGGTATCGGGGGGCTCCTACGAGCAGTACTTC	CATSRDRVSGGSYEQYF
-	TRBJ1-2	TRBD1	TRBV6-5	TGTGCCAGCAGACAAACCGGCAGGGGGAACTATGGCTACACCTTC	CASRQTGRGNYGYTF
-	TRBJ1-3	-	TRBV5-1	TGCGCCAGCAGCTTGGGGGGCGCGGCTGGAAACACCATATATTTT	CASSLGGAAGNTIYF
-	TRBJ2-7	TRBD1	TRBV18	TGTGCCAGCTCACTAACAGGGGAAGGCTACGAGCAGTACTTC	CASSLTGEGYEQYF
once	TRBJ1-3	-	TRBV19	TGTGCCAGTAGTATCGCAGGGGTGCGAAGAGGAAACACCATATATTTT	CASSIAGVRRGNTIYF
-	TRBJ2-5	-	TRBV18	TGTGCCAGCTCATCGCGCCCCGGGTACCAAGAGACCCAGTACTTC	CASSSRPGYQETQYF
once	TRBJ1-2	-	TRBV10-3	TGTGCCACCACCGGGGGGGGCGGCTTGGGCTACACCTTC	CATTGGGGLGYTF
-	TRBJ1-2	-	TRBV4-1	TGCGCCAGCAGCAAGACCGGGTTAAACTATGGCTACACCTTC	CASSKTGLNYGYTF
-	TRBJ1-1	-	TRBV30	TGTGCCTGGAGGGGAGTTATTGAAGCTTTCTTT	CAWRGVIEAFF
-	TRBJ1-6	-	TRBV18	TGTGCCAGCTCACCCACCCAACAGGCACGGATTTCACCCCTCCACTTT	CASSPTQQARISPLHF
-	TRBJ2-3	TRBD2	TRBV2	TGTGCCAGCCTGGGACTAGCGGAGATCACAGATACGCAGTATTTT	CASLGLAEITDTQYF
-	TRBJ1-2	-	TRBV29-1	TGCAGCGCCTCCGGCCAGGGAACCGGCTACACCTTC	CSASGQGTGYTF
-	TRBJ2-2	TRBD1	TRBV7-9	TGTGCCAGCGGAGGACAGGGCGCGAACACCGGGGAGCTGTTTTTT	CASGGQGANTGELFF
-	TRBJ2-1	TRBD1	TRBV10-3	TGTGCCATCAGCAGTTCCACAGGGGGCTCCTACAATGAGCAGTTCTTC	CAISSSTGGSYNEQFF
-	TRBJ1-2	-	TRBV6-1	TGTGCCAGCAGGAAACCAGGGTTTGCTAACTATGGCTACACCTTC	CASRKPGFANYGYTF
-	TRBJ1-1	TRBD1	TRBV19	TGTGCCAGTAGTGCCCGGACAGGGAACACTGAAGCTTTCTTT	CASSARTGNTEAFF
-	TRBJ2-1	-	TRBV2	TGTGCCAGCACGGGGGTAGCGGCGCCCAGAGTCGATGAGCAGTTCTTC	CASTGVAAPRVDEQFF
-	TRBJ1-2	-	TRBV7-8	TGTGCCAGCAGCTTAGAGTGGGGAGGGAACTATGGCTACACCTTC	CASSLEWGGNYGYTF